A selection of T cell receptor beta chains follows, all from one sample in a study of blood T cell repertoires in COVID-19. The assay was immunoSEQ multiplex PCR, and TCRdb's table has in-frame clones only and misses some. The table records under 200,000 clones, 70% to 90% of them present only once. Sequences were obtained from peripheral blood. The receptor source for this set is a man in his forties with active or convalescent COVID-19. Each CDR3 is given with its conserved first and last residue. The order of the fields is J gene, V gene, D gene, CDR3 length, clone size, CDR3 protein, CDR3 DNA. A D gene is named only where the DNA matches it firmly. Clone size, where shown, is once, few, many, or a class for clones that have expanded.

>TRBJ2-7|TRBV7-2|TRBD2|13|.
CASNGGGHYEQYF
TGTGCCAGCAACGGGGGGGGCCATTACGAGCAGTACTTC
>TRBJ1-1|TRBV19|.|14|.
CASLGGTINTEAFF
TGTGCCAGTTTAGGGGGTACCATCAACACTGAAGCTTTCTTT
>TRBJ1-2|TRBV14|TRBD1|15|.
CASSQDKSGDRRYTF
TGTGCCAGCAGCCAAGATAAGTCGGGGGACAGGCGCTACACCTTC
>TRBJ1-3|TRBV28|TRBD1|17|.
CASSSYMTGFSGNTIYF
TGTGCCAGCAGTAGTTACATGACAGGGTTCTCTGGAAACACCATATATTTT
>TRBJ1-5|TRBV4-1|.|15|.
CASSERSGLNQPQHF
TGCGCCAGCAGCGAAAGGTCGGGACTCAATCAGCCCCAGCATTTT
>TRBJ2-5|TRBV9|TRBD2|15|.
CASSATGTSYETQYF
TGTGCCAGCAGCGCGACCGGGACTAGCTATGAGACCCAGTACTTC
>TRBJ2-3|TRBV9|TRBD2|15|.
CASSVGGIITDTQYF
TGTGCCAGCAGCGTGGGGGGGATAATCACAGATACGCAGTATTTT
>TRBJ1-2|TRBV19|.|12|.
CASRQGDYGYTF
TGTGCCAGTAGGCAAGGAGACTATGGCTACACCTTC
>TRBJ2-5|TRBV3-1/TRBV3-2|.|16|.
CASSQEYRDTQETQYF
TGTGCCAGCAGCCAAGAATACAGAGATACTCAAGAGACCCAGTACTTC
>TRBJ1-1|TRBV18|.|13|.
CASSEGQNTEAFF
TGTGCCAGCTCAGAGGGACAGAACACTGAAGCTTTCTTT
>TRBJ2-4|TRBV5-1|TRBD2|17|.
CASSLFTSGETKNIQYF
TGCGCCAGCAGCTTGTTTACTAGCGGGGAGACCAAAAACATTCAGTACTTC
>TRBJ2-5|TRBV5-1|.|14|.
CASSFSGEQETQYF
TGCGCCAGCAGCTTCTCAGGGGAGCAAGAGACCCAGTACTTC
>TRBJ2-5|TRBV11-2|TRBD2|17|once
CASNPLGGLAGQETQYF
TGTGCCAGCAACCCGCTCGGGGGACTAGCGGGGCAGGAGACCCAGTACTTC
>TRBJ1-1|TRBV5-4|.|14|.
CASSLAGAGTEAFF
TGTGCCAGCAGCTTGGCCGGGGCGGGAACTGAAGCTTTCTTT
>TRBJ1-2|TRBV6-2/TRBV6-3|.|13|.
CASSQQGVYGYTF
TGTGCCAGCAGTCAACAGGGTGTCTATGGCTACACCTTC
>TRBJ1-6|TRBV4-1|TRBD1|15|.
CASSPGTGANSPLHF
TGCGCCAGCAGCCCCGGGACAGGGGCTAATTCACCCCTCCACTTT
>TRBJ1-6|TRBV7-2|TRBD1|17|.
CASSYRPGTGINSPLHF
TGTGCCAGCAGCTACCGTCCCGGGACAGGGATTAATTCACCCCTCCACTTT
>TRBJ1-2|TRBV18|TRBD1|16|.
CASSPSGQGTVYGYTF
TGTGCCAGCTCACCATCGGGACAGGGTACGGTCTATGGCTACACCTTC
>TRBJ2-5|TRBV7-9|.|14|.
CASSLGAAGETQYF
TGTGCCAGCAGCTTAGGGGCAGCGGGAGAGACCCAGTACTTC
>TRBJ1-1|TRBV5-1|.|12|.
CASSSLHTEAFF
TGCGCCAGCAGCTCCCTCCACACTGAAGCTTTCTTT
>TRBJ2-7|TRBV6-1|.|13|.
CASSESGKSEQYF
TGTGCCAGCAGTGAAAGCGGCAAGTCCGAGCAGTACTTC
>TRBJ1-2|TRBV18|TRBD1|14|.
CASSPTGTGNGYTF
TGTGCCAGCTCACCAACCGGGACAGGGAATGGCTACACCTTC
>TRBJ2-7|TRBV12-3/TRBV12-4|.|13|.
CASSLVGAQEQYF
TGTGCCAGCAGTTTAGTGGGGGCCCAGGAGCAGTACTTC
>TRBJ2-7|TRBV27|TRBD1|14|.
CASSSGTGGGEQYF
TGTGCCAGCAGTTCGGGGACAGGGGGCGGCGAGCAGTACTTC
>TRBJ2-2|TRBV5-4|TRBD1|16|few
CASSLGQGGNTGELFF
TGTGCCAGCAGCTTGGGACAGGGGGGAAACACCGGGGAGCTGTTTTTT
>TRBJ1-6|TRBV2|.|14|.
CASRGGSYNSPLHF
TGTGCCAGCAGGGGGGGCTCCTATAATTCACCCCTCCACTTT
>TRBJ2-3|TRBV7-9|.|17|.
CASSLPVVRFATDTQYF
TGTGCCAGCAGCTTACCCGTAGTCAGGTTTGCTACAGATACGCAGTATTTT
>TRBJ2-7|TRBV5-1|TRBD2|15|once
CASSFGTSGEYEQYF
TGCGCCAGCAGCTTCGGGACTAGCGGAGAGTACGAGCAGTACTTC
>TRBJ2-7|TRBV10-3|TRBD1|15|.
CAIRATGTGTYEQYF
TGTGCCATCAGAGCCACCGGGACAGGGACCTACGAGCAGTACTTC
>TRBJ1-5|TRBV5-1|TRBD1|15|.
CASSLGDSLSQPQHF
TGCGCCAGCAGCTTGGGGGACAGCCTCAGCCAGCCCCAGCATTTT
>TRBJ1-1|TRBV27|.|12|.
CASSPPGGEAFF
TGTGCCAGCAGTCCCCCCGGGGGTGAAGCTTTCTTT
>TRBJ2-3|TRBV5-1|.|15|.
CASSLGGVVAEYEYF
TGCGCCAGCAGCCTTGGAGGGGTGGTTGCGGAGTACGAGTATTTT
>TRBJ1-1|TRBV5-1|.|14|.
CASSLFGGVKEAFF
TGCGCCAGCAGCCTTTTCGGAGGGGTTAAAGAAGCTTTCTTT
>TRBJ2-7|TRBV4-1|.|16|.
CASSPVWPQSPYEQYF
TGCGCCAGCAGTCCCGTGTGGCCTCAATCTCCCTACGAGCAGTACTTC
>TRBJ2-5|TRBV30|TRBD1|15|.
CAWSVGQGARETQYF
TGTGCCTGGAGTGTGGGACAGGGGGCGCGGGAGACCCAGTACTTC
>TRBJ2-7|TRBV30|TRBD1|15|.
CAWRYPGTGTYEQYF
TGTGCCTGGAGGTATCCCGGGACAGGGACCTACGAGCAGTACTTC
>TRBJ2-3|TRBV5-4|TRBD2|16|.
CASSRGGLEASDTQYF
TGTGCCAGCAGCCGGGGGGGACTCGAGGCCTCCGATACGCAGTATTTT
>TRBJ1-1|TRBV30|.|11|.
CAWRRGTEAFF
TGTGCCTGGAGAAGGGGGACTGAAGCTTTCTTT
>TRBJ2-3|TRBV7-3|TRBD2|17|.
CASSLGPAERGPDTQYF
TGTGCCAGCAGCTTAGGGCCCGCGGAGCGGGGCCCAGATACGCAGTATTTT
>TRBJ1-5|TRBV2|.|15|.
CASSEAGVSNQPQHF
TGTGCCAGCAGTGAAGCAGGGGTTAGCAATCAGCCCCAGCATTTT
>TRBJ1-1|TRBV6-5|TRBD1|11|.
CASRTGFEAFF
TGTGCCAGCAGGACAGGGTTTGAAGCTTTCTTT